This TCR beta chain stems from a study of human T cells and chemical hapten exposure. Study findings and constraints: High-frequency TCRs, those above 1 in 1000, stayed the same after DPC sensitization. Positive correlation was observed between PT1 expanded TCR counts and patch test score.

TCRdb used MiXCR to reprocess the RACE reads, holding one entry per CDR3 protein. The table lists 180,000 or so distinct CDR3 sequences, about 20% of them singletons, with about 6.7% in the top ten. A word on this clonotype: Its matching antigen is unknown.

Time point specified: patch test 1, 2 weeks after DPC sensitization. This sample's treatment: therapeutic diphenylcyclopropenone sensitization with weekly scalp DPC. People who gave samples had alopecia, were 18 to 70 years old, and were suitable for DPC. The origin of this receptor is a woman aged 45 to 65 with alopecia areata. Some clones in this sample may be carry-over from other donors' samples. Sequenced material: whole blood, taken in connection with sensitization to the hapten diphenylcyclopropenone (DPC).

CDR3 coding DNA: TGCGCCAGCGCAGTCTCAGTAGCGGGAGGCGCCACCTACGAGCAGTACTTC. Amino acids: CASAVSVAGGATYEQYF. This sequence joins TRBV5-1 and TRBJ2-7, with TRBD2 matching 10 bases. The V segment lost 7 bases and the J segment 2 bases; nucleotides outside the gene matches: 15. The germline gives CDR1 SGHRS, CDR2 YFSETQ. The CDR3 runs 17 residues.